Detailed here is one T cell receptor beta chain. Its antigen remains unknown. Germline CDR1 MNHEY, CDR2 SMNVEV (reference sequence). Trimming removed 0 bases at V and 7 bases at J, with 11 bases between. CDR3 length equals 14 residues. Produced via immunoSEQ multiplex PCR; TCRdb's table is partial and in-frame only. The data show about 130,000 clones, 85% to 95% seen once. This sample stems from a study of T cell responses to AZD1222 COVID-19 vaccine. Study results and limitations: Only six or seven AZD1222 recipients were seropositive at baseline. Within unmutated variant regions lay the reported targets of nearly half of spike-specific TCRs. The sample set comprised mostly white British donors with more females, and clonal diversity was possibly underestimated.

V usage is TRBV27 and J usage is TRBJ2-3; D may match TRBD1 or TRBD2 (5 bases each). The TCR comes from an adult in good health. The source material was peripheral blood, sampled on day 0 of AZD1222 vaccination. CDR3 amino acids: CASSLSGPLNTQYF. The CDR3 bases are TGTGCCAGCAGTTTATCGGGACCCTTGAATACGCAGTATTTT.